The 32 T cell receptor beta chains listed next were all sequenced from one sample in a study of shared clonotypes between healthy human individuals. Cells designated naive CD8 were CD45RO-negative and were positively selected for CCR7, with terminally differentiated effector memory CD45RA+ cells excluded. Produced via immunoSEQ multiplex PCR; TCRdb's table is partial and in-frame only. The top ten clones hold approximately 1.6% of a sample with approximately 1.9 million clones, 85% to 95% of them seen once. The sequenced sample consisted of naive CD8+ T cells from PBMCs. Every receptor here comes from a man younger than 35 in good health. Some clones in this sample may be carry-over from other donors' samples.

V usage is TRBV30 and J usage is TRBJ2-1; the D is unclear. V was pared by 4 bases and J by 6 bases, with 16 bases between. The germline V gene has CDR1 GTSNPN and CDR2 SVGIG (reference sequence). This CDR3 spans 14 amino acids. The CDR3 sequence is CAWTLKGYPNEQFF. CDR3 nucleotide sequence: TGTGCCTGGACCTTAAAGGGCTACCCCAATGAGCAGTTCTTC. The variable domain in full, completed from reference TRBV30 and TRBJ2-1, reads SQTIHQWPATLVQPVGSPLSLECTVEGTSNPNLYWYRQAAGRGLQLLFYSVGIGQISSEVPQNLSASRPQDRQFILSSKKLLLSDSGFYLCAWTLKGYPNEQFFGPGTRLTVL.

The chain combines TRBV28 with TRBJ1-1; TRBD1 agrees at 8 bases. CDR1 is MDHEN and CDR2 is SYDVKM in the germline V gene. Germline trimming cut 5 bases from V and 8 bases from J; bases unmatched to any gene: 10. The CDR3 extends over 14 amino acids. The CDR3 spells CASSPYLGQAEAFF. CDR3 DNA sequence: TGTGCCAGCAGTCCGTACTTGGGACAGGCCGAAGCTTTCTTT. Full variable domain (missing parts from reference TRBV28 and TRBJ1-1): DVKVTQSSRYLVKRTGEKVFLECVQDMDHENMFWYRQDPGLGLRLIYFSYDVKMKEKGDIPEGYSVSREKKERFSLILESASTNQTSMYLCASSPYLGQAEAFFGQGTRLTVV.

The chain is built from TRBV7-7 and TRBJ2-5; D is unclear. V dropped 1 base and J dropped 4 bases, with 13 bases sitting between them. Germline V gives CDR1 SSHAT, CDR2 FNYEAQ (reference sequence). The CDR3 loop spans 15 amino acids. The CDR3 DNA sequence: TGTGCCAGCAGCTTAGGATACAGAGTACTAGAGACCCAGTACTTC. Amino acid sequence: CASSLGYRVLETQYF.

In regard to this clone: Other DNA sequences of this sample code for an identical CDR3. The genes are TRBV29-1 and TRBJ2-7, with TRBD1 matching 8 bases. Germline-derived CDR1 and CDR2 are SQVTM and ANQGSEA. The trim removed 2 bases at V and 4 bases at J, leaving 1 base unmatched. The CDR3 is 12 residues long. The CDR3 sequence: CSVETGGYEQYF. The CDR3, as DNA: TGCAGCGTTGAAACAGGGGGGTACGAGCAGTACTTC.

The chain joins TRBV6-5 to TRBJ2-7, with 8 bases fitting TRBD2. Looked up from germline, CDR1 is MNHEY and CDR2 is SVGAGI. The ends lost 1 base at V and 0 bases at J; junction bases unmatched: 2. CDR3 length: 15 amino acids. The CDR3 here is CASSYLAGPSYEQYF. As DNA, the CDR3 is TGTGCCAGCAGTTACTTAGCGGGACCCTCCTACGAGCAGTACTTC.

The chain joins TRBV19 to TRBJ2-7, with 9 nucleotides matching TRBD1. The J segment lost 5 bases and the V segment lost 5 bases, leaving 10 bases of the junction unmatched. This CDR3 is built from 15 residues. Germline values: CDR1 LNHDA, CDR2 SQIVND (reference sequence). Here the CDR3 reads CASSPWGTGLNEQYF. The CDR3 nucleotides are TGTGCCAGTAGTCCTTGGGGGACAGGGCTTAACGAGCAGTACTTC.

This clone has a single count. Here the CDR3 reads CASSSIAGTGRVVNEQFF. The CDR3 region has the DNA TGTGCCAGCAGCTCCATTGCAGGAACGGGGCGGGTGGTCAATGAGCAGTTCTTC. V and J are TRBV7-9 and TRBJ2-1; the D gene could be TRBD1 or TRBD2 (5 bases each). The germline V and J ends were trimmed by 4 bases and 6 bases, with 25 bases remaining between them. The length of the CDR3 is 18 residues. Germline values: CDR1 SEHNR, CDR2 FQNEAQ (reference sequence).

The CDR3 spells CASSGAATYEQYF. The CDR3 DNA is TGTGCCAGCAGTGGGGCAGCTACCTACGAGCAGTACTTC. The chain uses TRBV27 and TRBJ2-7, with D tentatively TRBD1 (5 bases). CDR3 length: 13 residues. V dropped 5 bases and J dropped 2 bases, with 10 bases sitting between them. Looked up from germline, CDR1 is MNHEY and CDR2 is SMNVEV (reference sequence).

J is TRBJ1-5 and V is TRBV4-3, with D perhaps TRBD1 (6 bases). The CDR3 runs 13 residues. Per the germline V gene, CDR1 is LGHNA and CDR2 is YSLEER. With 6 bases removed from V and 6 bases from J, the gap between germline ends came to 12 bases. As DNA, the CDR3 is TGCGCCAGCAGTACAGGGATGGGTCAGCCCCAGCATTTT. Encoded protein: CASSTGMGQPQHF.

Here the CDR3 reads CASSDRIAGGRETQYF. CDR3 nucleotides: TGCGCCAGCAGTGACCGAATAGCGGGAGGTAGGGAGACCCAGTACTTC. This chain connects TRBV10-2 to TRBJ2-5; TRBD2 matches at 10 bases. There are 16 residues in the CDR3. Losses at the gene ends were 3 bases for V and 5 bases for J; bases not matched to a gene: 9. Germline CDR1 is WSHSY and CDR2 is SAAADI.

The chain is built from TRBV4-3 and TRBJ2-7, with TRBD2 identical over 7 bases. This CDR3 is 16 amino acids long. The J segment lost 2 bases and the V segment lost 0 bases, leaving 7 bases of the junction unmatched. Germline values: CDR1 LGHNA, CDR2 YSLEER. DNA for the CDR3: TGCGCCAGCAGCCAAGATCAGCCTAGCGGTGCCTACGAGCAGTACTTC. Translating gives CASSQDQPSGAYEQYF.

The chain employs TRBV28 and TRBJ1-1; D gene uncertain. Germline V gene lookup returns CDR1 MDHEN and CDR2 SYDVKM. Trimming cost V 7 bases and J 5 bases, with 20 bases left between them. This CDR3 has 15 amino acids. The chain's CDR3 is CASTSMSRGWTEAFF. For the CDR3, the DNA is TGTGCCAGCACCTCTATGTCCCGCGGGTGGACTGAAGCTTTCTTT.

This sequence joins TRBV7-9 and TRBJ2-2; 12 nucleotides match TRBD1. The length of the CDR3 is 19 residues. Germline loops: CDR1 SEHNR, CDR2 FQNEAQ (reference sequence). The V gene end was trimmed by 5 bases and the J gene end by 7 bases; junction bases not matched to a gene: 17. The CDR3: CASSAYPSGTGGEGGELFF. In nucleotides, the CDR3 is TGTGCCAGCAGCGCATACCCCTCCGGGACAGGGGGCGAAGGCGGGGAGCTGTTTTTT.

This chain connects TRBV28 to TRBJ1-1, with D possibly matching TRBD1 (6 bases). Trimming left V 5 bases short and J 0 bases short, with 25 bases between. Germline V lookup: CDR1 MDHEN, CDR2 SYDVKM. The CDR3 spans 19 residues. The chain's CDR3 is CASSNSWRQGLFMNTEAFF. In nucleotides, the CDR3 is TGTGCCAGCAGTAATTCGTGGCGGCAGGGGTTATTCATGAACACTGAAGCTTTCTTT. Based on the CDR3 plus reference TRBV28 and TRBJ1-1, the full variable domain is DVKVTQSSRYLVKRTGEKVFLECVQDMDHENMFWYRQDPGLGLRLIYFSYDVKMKEKGDIPEGYSVSREKKERFSLILESASTNQTSMYLCASSNSWRQGLFMNTEAFFGQGTRLTVV.

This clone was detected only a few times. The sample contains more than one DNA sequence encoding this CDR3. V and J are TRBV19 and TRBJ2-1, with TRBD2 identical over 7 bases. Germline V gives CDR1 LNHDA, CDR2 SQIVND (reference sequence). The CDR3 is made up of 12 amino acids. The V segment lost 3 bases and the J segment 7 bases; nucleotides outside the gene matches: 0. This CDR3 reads CASSMGLNEQFF. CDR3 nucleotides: TGTGCCAGTAGTATGGGACTAAATGAGCAGTTCTTC.

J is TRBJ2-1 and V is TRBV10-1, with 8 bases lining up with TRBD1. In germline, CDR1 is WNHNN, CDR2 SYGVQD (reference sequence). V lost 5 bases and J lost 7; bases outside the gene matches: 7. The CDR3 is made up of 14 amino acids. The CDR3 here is CASSTRDRPNEQFF. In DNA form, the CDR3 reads TGCGCCAGCAGTACCCGGGACAGGCCAAATGAGCAGTTCTTC.

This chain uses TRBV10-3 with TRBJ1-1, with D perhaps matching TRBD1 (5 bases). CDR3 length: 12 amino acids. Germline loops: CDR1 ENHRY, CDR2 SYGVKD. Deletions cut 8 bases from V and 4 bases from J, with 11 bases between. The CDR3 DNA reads TGTGCCATCGGGGGGGGAGGCACTGAAGCTTTCTTT. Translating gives CAIGGGGTEAFF.

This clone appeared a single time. CDR3 amino acids: CASSLGGAPDIQYF. The CDR3 DNA is TGTGCCAGCAGCTTAGGAGGGGCGCCGGACATTCAGTACTTC. The J gene is TRBJ2-4, the V gene TRBV7-9; the D gene could be TRBD1 or TRBD2 (5 bases each). Germline V CDR1 and CDR2: SEHNR, FQNEAQ (reference sequence). V was shortened by 1 base and J by 8 bases, with 12 bases between the two germline ends. CDR3 length equals 14 residues.

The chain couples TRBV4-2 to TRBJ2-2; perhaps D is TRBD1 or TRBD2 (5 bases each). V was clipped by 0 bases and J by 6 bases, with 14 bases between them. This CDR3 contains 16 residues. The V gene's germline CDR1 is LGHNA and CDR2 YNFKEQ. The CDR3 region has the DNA TGTGCCAGCAGCCAAGATTGGGGGTCTCCCTCCGGGGAGCTGTTTTTT. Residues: CASSQDWGSPSGELFF.

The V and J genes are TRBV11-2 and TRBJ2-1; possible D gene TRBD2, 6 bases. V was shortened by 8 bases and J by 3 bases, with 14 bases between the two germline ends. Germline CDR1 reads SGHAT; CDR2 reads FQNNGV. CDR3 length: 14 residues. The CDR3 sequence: CASGGVASYNEQFF. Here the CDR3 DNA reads TGTGCCAGCGGCGGGGTAGCCAGCTACAATGAGCAGTTCTTC. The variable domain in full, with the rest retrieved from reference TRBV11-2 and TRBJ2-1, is EAGVAQSPRYKIIEKRQSVAFWCNPISGHATLYWYQQILGQGPKLLIQFQNNGVVDDSQLPKDRFSAERLKGVDSTLKIQPAKLEDSAVYLCASGGVASYNEQFFGPGTRLTVL.

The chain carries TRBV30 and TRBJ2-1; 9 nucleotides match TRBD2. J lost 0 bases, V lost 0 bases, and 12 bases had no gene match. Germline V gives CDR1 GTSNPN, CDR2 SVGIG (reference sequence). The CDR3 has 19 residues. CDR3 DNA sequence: TGTGCCTGGAGTGTACTCTCGGTTTTTAGCGGGAGCTCCTACAATGAGCAGTTCTTC. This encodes CAWSVLSVFSGSSYNEQFF.

This chain's CDR3 is CASSLSYSGSSGANVLTF. The CDR3 region has the DNA TGTGCCAGCAGTTTATCTTATAGCGGGAGCTCTGGGGCCAACGTCCTGACTTTC. The V call is TRBV28, the J call TRBJ2-6; 9 bases are shared with TRBD2. CDR3 size: 18 residues. The junction had 4 bases not matched to a gene; V was cut back by 1 base and J by 0 bases. CDR1 and CDR2 (germline): MDHEN, SYDVKM.

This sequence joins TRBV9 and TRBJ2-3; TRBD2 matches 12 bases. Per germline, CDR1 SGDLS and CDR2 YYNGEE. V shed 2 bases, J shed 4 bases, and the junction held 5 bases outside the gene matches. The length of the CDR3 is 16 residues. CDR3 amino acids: CASSVPSSGRADTQYF. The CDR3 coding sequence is TGTGCCAGCAGCGTTCCATCTAGCGGGAGGGCAGATACGCAGTATTTT. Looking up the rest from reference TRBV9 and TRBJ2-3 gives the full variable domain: DSGVTQTPKHLITATGQRVTLRCSPRSGDLSVYWYQQSLDQGLQFLIQYYNGEERAKGNILERFSAQQFPDLHSELNLSSLELGDSALYFCASSVPSSGRADTQYFGPGTRLTVL.

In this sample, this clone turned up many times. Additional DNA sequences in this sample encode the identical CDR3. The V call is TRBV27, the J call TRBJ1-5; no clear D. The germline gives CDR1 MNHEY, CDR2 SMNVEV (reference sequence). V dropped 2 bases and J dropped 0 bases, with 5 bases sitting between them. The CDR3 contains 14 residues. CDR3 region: CASSLRDSNQPQHF. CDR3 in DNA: TGTGCCAGCAGTTTAAGGGATAGCAATCAGCCCCAGCATTTT.

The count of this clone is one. The CDR3 nucleotides are TGTGCCAGCAGCCGGGGGGGGGCAAGGCGGCCAGTGGGCAATGAGCAGTTCTTC. Amino acids: CASSRGGARRPVGNEQFF. V and J are TRBV7-7 and TRBJ2-1; 8 bases line up with TRBD2. The CDR3 consists of 18 residues. With 5 bases clipped from V and 6 bases from J, the junction kept 18 bases outside the gene matches. Germline CDR1 SSHAT, CDR2 FNYEAQ (reference sequence).

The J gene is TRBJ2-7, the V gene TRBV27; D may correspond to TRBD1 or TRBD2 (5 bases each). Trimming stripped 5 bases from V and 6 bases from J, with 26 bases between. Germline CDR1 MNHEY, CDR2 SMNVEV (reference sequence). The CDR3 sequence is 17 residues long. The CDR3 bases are TGTGCCAGCAGTCCGGCCCGGGCTAAGGGACGGGATTTCGAGCAGTACTTC. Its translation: CASSPARAKGRDFEQYF.

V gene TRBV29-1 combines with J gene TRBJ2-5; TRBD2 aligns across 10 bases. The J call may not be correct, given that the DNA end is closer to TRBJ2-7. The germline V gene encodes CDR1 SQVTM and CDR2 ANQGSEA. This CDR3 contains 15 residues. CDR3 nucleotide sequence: TGCAGCGTTGGCCACCCTAGCGGGAGCGCCTACGAGCAGTACTTC. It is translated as CSVGHPSGSAYEQYF.

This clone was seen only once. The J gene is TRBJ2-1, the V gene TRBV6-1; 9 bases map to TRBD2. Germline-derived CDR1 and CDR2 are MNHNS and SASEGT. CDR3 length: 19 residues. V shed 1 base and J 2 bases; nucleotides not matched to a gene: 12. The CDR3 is CASSEGPPWLAGPYNEQFF. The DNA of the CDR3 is TGTGCCAGCAGTGAAGGCCCCCCCTGGCTAGCGGGACCCTACAATGAGCAGTTCTTC.

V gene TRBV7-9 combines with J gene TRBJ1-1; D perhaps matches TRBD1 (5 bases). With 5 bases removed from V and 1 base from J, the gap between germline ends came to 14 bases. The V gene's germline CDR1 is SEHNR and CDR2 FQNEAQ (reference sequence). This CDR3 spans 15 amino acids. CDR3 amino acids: CASSPVPTGNTEAFF. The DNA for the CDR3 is TGTGCCAGCAGCCCCGTACCCACAGGGAACACTGAAGCTTTCTTT.

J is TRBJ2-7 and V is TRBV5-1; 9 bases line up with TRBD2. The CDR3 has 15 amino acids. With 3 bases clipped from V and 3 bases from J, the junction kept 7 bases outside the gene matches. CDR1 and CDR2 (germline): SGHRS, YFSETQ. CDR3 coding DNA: TGCGCCAGCAGCTGGTTTAGCGGGGGACGCTACGAGCAGTACTTC. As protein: CASSWFSGGRYEQYF.

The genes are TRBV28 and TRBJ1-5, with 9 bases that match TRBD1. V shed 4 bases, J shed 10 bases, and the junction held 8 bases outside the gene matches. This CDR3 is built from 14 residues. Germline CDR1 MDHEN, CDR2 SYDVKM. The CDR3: CASSWGTGSFPQHF. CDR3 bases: TGTGCCAGCAGTTGGGGGACAGGGAGTTTTCCCCAGCATTTT.

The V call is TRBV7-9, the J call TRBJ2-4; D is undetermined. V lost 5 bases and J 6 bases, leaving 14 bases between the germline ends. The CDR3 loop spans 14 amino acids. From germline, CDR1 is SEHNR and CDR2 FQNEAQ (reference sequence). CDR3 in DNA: TGTGCCAGCAGCCCGCCTTTAGGTACAAACATTCAGTACTTC. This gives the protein CASSPPLGTNIQYF.